The TCR beta chain under discussion was sequenced for a study of T cell changes during pregnancy in multiple sclerosis. Profiling relied on immunoSEQ multiplex PCR, and the TCRdb table lists in-frame clones only, not all of them. In the table there are about 120,000 clones, about 94% of which are singletons. This CDR3 contains 14 residues. Per the germline V gene, CDR1 is SNHLY and CDR2 is FYNNEI. V lost 6 bases and J lost 9; bases outside the gene matches: 8. The rearrangement links TRBV2 to TRBJ2-1, with 10 bases lining up with TRBD1. This TCR was sampled from a female donor with multiple sclerosis, enrolled in a pregnancy study. The specimen was peripheral blood, collected in the third trimester of pregnancy. The CDR3 reads CASSSGTGVGEQFF. CDR3 sequence (DNA): TGTGCCAGCAGCTCCGGGACAGGGGTTGGTGAGCAGTTCTTC.